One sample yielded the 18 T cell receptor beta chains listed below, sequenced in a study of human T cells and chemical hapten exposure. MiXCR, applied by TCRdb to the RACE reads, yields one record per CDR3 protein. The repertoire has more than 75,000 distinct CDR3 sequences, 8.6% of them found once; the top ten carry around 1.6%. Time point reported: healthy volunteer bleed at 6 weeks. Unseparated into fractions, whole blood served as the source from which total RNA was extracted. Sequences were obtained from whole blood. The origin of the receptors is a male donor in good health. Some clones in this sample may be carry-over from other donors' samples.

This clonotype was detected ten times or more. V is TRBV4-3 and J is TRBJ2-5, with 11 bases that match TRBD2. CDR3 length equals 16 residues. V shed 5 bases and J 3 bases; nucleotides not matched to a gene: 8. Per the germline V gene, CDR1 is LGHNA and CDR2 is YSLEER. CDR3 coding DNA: TGCGCCAGCAGCTCGCTAGCGGGGGGCCCCGAAGAGACCCAGTACTTC. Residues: CASSSLAGGPEETQYF.

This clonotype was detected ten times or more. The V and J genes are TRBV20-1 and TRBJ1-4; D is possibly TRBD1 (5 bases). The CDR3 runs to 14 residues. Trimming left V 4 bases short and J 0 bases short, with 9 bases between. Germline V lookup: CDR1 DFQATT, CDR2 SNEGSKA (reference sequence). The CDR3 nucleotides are TGCAGTGCTAAGACGGGGGCAACTAATGAAAAACTGTTTTTT. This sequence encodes CSAKTGATNEKLFF.

The CDR3 DNA is TGCGCCAGCAGCCAAGTGGGGGGACAGGGAGCGTTTGGAAACACCATATATTTT. Its translation: CASSQVGGQGAFGNTIYF. This chain uses TRBV4-1 with TRBJ1-3; TRBD1 agrees at 9 bases. Per the germline V gene, CDR1 is MGHRA and CDR2 is YSYEKL. The CDR3 runs 18 residues. V was clipped by 1 base and J by 3 bases; unmatched bases: 10.

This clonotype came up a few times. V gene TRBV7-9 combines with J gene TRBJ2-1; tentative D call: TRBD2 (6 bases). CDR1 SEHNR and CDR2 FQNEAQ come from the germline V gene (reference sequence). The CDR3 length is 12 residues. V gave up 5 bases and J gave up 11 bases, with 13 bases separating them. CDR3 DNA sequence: TGTGCCAGCAGCCAGGGACTCCCAAAGCAGTTCTTC. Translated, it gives CASSQGLPKQFF.

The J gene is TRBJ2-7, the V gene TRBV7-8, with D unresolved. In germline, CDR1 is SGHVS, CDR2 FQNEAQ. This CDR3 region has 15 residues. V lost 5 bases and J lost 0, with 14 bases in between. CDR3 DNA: TGTGCCAGCAGCGCACCTAGGGCTAGCTCCTACGAGCAGTACTTC. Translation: CASSAPRASSYEQYF.

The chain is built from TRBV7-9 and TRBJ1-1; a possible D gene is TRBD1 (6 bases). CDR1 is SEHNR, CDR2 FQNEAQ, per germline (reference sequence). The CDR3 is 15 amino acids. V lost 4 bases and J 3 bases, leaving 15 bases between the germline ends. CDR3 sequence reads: CASSSFRGLDTEAFF. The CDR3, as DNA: TGTGCCAGCAGCTCATTCAGGGGCTTGGACACTGAAGCTTTCTTT.

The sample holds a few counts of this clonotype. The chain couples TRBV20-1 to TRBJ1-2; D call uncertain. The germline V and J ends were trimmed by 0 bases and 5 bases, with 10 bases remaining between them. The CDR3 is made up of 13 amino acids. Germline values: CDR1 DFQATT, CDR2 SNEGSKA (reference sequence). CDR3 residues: CSARDSGGYGYTF. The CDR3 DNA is TGCAGTGCTAGAGATTCGGGTGGATATGGCTACACCTTC.

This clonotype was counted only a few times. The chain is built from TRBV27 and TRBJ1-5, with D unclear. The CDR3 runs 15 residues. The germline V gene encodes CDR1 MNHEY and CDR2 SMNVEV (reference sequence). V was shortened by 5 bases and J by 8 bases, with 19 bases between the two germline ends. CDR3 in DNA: TGTGCCAGCAGTCCGCGTACAGTTGTTTTGGAGCCCCAGCATTTT. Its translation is CASSPRTVVLEPQHF.

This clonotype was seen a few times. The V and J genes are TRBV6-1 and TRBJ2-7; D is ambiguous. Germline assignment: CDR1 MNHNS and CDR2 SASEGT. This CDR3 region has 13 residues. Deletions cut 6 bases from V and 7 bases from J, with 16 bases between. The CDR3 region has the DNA TGTGCCAGCAGCAACCCTCCTGGTTGGGAGCAGTACTTC. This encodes CASSNPPGWEQYF.

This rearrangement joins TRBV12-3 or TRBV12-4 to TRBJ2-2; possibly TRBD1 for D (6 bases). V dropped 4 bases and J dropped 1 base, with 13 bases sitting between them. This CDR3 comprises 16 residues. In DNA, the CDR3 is TGTGCCAGCAGTTCTCCACAGGGACGGAACACCGGGGAGCTGTTTTTT. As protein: CASSSPQGRNTGELFF.

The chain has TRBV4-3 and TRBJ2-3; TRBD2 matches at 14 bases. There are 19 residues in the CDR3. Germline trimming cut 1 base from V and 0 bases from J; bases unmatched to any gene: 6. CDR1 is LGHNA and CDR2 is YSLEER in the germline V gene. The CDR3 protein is CASSQAGTSGGLSTDTQYF. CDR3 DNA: TGCGCCAGCAGCCAAGCCGGGACTAGCGGGGGCCTGAGCACAGATACGCAGTATTTT.

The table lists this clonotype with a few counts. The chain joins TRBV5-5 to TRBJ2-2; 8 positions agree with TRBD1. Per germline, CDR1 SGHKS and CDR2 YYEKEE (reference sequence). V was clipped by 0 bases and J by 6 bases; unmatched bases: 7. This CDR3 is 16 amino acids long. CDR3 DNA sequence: TGTGCCAGCAGCTTGGGGACAGGGATGGGTGCCGGGGAGCTGTTTTTT. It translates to CASSLGTGMGAGELFF. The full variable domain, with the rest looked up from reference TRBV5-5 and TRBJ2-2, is DAGVTQSPTHLIKTRGQQVTLRCSPISGHKSVSWYQQVLGQGPQFIFQYYEKEERGRGNFPDRFSARQFPNYSSELNVNALLLGDSALYLCASSLGTGMGAGELFFGEGSRLTVL.

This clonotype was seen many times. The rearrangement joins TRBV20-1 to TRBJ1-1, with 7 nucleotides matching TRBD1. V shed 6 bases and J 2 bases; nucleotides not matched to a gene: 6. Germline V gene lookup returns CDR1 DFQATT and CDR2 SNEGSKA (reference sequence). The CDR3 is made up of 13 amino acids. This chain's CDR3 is CSAVRQGNTEAFF. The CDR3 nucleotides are TGCAGTGCAGTCCGACAGGGAAACACTGAAGCTTTCTTT.

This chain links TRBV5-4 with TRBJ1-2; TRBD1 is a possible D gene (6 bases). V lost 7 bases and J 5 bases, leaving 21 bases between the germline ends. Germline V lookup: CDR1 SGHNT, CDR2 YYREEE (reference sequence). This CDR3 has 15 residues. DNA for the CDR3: TGTGCCAGCCTCGAGGGGGGGGCCCGCGGGTATGGCTACACCTTC. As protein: CASLEGGARGYGYTF.

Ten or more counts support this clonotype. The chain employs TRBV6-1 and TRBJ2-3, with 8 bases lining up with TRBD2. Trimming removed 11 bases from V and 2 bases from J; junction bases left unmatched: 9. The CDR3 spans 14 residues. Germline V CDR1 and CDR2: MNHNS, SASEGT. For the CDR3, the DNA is TGTGCCTCACGGGAGGGTTCCAACACAGATACGCAGTATTTT. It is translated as CASREGSNTDTQYF.

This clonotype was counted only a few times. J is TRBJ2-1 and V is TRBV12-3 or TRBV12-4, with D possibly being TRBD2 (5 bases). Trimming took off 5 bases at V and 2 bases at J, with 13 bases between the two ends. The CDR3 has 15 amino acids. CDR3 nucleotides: TGTGCCAGCAGTGCCACAAGCGGAACCTACAATGAGCAGTTCTTC. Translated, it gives CASSATSGTYNEQFF.

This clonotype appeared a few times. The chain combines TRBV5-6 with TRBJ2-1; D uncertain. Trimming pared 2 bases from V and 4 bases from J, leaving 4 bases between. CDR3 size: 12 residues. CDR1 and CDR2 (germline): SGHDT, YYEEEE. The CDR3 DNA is TGTGCCAGCAGCTTTGCGTACAATGAGCAGTTCTTC. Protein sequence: CASSFAYNEQFF.

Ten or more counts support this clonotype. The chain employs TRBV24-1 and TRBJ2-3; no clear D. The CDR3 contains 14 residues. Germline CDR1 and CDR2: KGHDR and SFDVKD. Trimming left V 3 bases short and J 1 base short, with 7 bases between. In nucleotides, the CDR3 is TGTGCCACCAGTGATCCCCGACGCACAGATACGCAGTATTTT. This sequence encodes CATSDPRRTDTQYF.